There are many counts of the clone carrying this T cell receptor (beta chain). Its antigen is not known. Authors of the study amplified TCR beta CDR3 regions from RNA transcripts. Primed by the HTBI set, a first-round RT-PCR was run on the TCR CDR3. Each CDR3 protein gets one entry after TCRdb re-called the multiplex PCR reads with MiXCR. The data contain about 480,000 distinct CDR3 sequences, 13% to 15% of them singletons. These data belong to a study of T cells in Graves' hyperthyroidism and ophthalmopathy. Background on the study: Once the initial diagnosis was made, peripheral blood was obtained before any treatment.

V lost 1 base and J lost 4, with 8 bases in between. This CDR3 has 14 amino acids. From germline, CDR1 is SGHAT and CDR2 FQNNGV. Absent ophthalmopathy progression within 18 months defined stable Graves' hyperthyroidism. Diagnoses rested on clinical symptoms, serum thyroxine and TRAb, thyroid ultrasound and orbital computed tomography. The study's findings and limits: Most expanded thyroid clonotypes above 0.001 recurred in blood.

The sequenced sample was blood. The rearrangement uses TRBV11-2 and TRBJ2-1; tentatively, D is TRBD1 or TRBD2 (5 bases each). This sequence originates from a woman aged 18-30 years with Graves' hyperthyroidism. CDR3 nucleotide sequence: TGTGCCAGCAGCTTAGCGGGACGATACAATGAGCAGTTCTTC. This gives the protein CASSLAGRYNEQFF.